This T cell receptor beta chain is from a study of T cells in localized non-small cell lung cancer. From germline, CDR1 is MNHNS and CDR2 SASEGT. The CDR3 contains 15 residues. The germline V and J ends were trimmed by 0 bases and 0 bases, with 8 bases remaining between them. Data came from immunoSEQ multiplex PCR; TCRdb stores just in-frame clones and leaves some out. The sample includes 13,000 or so clones, about 80% of them seen just once. This clone was seen only a few times. Its specificity is unknown. Study results and caveats: Adjacent lung held a median roughly 54 of the top 100 tumor clones. Among blood samples, higher T cell density accompanied longer overall survival. The study found T cell clonality highest in uninvolved adjacent lung, above tumor.

Sequenced here: peripheral blood, sampled before any cancer treatment. The chain has TRBV6-1 and TRBJ1-2; D gene unclear. The TCR was taken from a male donor at least 60 years old with stage I squamous cell lung carcinoma. The CDR3 loop reads CASSEARVSNYGYTF. DNA of the CDR3: TGTGCCAGCAGTGAAGCACGGGTTTCTAACTATGGCTACACCTTC.